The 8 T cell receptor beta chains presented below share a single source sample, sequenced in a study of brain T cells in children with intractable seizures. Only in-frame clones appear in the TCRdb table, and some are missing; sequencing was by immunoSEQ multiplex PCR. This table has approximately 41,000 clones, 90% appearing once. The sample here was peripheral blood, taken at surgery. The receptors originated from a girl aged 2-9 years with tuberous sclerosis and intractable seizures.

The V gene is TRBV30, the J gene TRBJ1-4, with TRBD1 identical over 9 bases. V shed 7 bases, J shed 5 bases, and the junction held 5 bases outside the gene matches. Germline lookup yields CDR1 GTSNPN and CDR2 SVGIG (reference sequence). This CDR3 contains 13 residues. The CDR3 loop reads CAFSGTGNEKLFF. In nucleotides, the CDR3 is TGTGCCTTTTCCGGGACAGGGAATGAAAAACTGTTTTTT.

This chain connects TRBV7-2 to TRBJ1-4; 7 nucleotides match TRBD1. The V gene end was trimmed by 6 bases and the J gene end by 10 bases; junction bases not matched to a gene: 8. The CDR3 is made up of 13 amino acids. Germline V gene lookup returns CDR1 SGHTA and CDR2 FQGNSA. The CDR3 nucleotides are TGTGCCAGCAGGGAACAGGGGAAGGGAAAACTGTTTTTT. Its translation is CASREQGKGKLFF.

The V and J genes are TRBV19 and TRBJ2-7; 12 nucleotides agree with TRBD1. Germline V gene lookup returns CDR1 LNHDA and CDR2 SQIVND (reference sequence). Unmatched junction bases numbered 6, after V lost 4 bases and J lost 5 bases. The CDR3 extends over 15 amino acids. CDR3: CASSKGGTGGNEQYF. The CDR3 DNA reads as TGTGCCAGTAGTAAAGGGGGGACAGGGGGCAACGAGCAGTACTTC.

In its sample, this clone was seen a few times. The DNA of the CDR3 is TGTGCCAGCAGCCCAACCGGACAGGGGGTCTATGGCTACACCTTC. This translates into CASSPTGQGVYGYTF. The rearrangement uses TRBV3-1 (or the pseudogene TRBV3-2) and TRBJ1-2, with TRBD1 identical over 10 bases. CDR1 and CDR2 (germline): LGHDT, YNNKEL (reference sequence). This CDR3 has 15 amino acids. Trimming removed 4 bases from V and 4 bases from J; junction bases left unmatched: 6.

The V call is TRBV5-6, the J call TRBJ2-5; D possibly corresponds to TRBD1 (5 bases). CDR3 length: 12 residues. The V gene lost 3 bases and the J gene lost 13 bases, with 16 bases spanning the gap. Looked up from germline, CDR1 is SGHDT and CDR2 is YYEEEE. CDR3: CASSSGVDKGYF. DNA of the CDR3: TGTGCCAGCAGCTCTGGAGTGGACAAAGGGTACTTC.

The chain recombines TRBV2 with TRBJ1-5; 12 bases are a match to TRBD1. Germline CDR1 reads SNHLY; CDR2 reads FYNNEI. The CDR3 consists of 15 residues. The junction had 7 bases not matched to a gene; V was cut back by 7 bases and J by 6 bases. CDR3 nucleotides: TGTGCCAGCAATAGGGGGACAGGGGGCTTTCAGCCCCAGCATTTT. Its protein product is CASNRGTGGFQPQHF.

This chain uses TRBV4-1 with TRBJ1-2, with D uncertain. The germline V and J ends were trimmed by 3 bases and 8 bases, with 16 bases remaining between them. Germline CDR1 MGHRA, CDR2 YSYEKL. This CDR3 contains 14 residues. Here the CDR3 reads CASSQGPQSEGYTF. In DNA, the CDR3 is TGCGCCAGCAGCCAGGGTCCGCAGTCTGAAGGCTACACCTTC.

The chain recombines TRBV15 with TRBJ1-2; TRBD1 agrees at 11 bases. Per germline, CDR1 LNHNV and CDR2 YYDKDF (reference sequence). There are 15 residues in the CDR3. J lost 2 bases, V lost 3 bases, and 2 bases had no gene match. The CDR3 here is CATSRRDRGNYGYTF. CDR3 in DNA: TGTGCCACCAGCAGGCGGGACAGGGGGAACTATGGCTACACCTTC.